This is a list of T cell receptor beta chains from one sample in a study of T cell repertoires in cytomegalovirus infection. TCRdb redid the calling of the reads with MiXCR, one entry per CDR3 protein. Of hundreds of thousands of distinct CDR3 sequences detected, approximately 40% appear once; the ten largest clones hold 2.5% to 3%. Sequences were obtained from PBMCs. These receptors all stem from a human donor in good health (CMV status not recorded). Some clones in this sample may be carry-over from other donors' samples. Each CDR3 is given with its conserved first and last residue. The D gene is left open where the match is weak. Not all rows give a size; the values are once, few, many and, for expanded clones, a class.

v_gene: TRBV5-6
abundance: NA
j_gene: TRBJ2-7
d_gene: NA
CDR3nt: TGTGCCAGCAGCTTGGTTTTAGGGGGCGAGCAGTACTTC
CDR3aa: CASSLVLGGEQYF

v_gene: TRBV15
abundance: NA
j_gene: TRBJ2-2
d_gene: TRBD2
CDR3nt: TGTGCCACCAGCAGTTTCGGACCGGGGGGTCCAAACACCGGGGAGCTGTTTTTT
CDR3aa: CATSSFGPGGPNTGELFF

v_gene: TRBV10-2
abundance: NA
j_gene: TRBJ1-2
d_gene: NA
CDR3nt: TGCGCCAGCAGTGGGGTGGTAGTGGATGGCTACACCTTC
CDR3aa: CASSGVVVDGYTF

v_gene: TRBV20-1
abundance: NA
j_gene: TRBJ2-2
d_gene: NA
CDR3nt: TGCAGTGCTCATATCCCCGGGACGAACACCGGGGAGCTGTTTTTT
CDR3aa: CSAHIPGTNTGELFF

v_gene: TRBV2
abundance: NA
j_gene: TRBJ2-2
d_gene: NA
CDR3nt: TGTGCCAGCAGTGAAATTTTAGAGTCCGGGGAGCTGTTTTTT
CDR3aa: CASSEILESGELFF

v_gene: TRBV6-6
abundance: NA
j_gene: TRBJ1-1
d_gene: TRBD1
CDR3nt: TGTGCCAGCAGCTCGGTGGACAGGGAAGCTTTCTTT
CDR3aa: CASSSVDREAFF

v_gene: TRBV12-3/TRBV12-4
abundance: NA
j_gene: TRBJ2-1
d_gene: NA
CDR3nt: TGTGCCAGCAGGGGTAGAAACAATGAGCAGTTCTTC
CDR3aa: CASRGRNNEQFF

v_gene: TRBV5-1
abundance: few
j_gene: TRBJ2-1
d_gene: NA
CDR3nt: TGCGCCAGCAGCTTGGCCTTGCTCACGGCCTACAATGAGCAGTTCTTC
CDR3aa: CASSLALLTAYNEQFF

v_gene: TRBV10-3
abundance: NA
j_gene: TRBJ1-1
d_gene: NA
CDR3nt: TGTGCCATCAGGGGGGGGACTGAAGCTTTCTTT
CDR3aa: CAIRGGTEAFF

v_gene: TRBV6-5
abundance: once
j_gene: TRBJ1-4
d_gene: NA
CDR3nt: TGTGCCAGCAGTTTTGCGGGAGGGACGGCCGCTCCAAATCCGAATGAAAAACTGTTTTTT
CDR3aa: CASSFAGGTAAPNPNEKLFF

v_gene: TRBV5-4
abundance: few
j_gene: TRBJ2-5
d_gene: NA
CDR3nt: TGTGCCAGCAGCTTGTTACCAGACTCTGAGACCCAGTACTTC
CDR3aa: CASSLLPDSETQYF

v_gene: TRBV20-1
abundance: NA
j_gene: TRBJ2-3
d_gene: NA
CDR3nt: TGCAGTGCTAGAGATTCGACGGGGGCCTACACAGATACGCAGTATTTT
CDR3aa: CSARDSTGAYTDTQYF

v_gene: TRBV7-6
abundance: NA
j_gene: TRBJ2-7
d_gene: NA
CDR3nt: TGTGCCAGCAGCCCATGGGACGTCTCCTACGAGCAGTACTTC
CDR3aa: CASSPWDVSYEQYF

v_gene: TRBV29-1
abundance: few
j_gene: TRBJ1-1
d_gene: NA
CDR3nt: TGCAGCGTTGAACCTGGACAGAGTCGAGCTTTCTTT
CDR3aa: CSVEPGQSRAFF

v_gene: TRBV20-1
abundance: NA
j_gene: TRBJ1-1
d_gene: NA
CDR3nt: TGCAGTGCTAGACACGCCGGGGGAAACACTGAAGCTTTCTTT
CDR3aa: CSARHAGGNTEAFF

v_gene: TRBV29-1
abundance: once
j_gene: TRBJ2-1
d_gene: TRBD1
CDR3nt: TGCAGCGTTAAAGGAGGACAGGGGGCGCGGGGTGAGCAGTTCTTC
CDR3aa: CSVKGGQGARGEQFF

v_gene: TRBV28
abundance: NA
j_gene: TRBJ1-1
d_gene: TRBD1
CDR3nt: TGTGCCAGCAGTTTAGTCGACAGGGAACAGGGAGGCACTGAAGCTTTCTTT
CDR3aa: CASSLVDREQGGTEAFF

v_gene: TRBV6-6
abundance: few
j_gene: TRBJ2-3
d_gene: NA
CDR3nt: TGTGCCAGCAGTCGGCGATCGGGGAACGCAGATACGCAGTATTTT
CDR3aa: CASSRRSGNADTQYF

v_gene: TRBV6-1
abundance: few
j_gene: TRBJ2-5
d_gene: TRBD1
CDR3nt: TGTGCCAGCAGTCGGACAGGGGAGGCGGAGACCCAGTACTTC
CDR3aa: CASSRTGEAETQYF

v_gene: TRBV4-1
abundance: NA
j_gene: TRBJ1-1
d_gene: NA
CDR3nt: TGCGCCAGCAGCCAAGATGTTTGGGACGGCATGAACACTGAAGCTTTCTTT
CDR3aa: CASSQDVWDGMNTEAFF

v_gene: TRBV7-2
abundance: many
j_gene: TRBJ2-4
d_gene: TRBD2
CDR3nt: TGTGCCAGCAGCTTAGGGTGGACTAGCGGTCTCAACATTCAGTACTTC
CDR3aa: CASSLGWTSGLNIQYF

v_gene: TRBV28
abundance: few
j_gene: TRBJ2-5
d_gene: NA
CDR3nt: TGTGCCAGCAGTTTAGAAGAGGGGGAGGAAGAGACCCAGTACTTC
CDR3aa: CASSLEEGEEETQYF

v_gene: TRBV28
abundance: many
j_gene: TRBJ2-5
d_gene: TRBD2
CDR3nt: TGTGCCAGCAGCGGACTAGCGGGAGTAACGGTTCGGGAGACCCAGTACTTC
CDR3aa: CASSGLAGVTVRETQYF

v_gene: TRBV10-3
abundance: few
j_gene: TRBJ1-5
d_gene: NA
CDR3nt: TGTGCCATCAGTGCTAGAGCACCAACGACTAATCAGCCCCAGCATTTT
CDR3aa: CAISARAPTTNQPQHF

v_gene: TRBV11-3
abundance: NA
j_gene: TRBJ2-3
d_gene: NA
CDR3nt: TGTGCCAGCAGCTTTGGTCCAGTTTACACAGATACGCAGTATTTT
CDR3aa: CASSFGPVYTDTQYF

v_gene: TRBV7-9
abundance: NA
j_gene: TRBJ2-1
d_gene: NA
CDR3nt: TGTGCCAGCAGCTTAATGGGGGACAATGAGCAGTTCTTC
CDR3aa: CASSLMGDNEQFF

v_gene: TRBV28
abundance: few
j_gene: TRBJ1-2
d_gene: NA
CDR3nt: TGTGCCAGCAGTGACGACGAATATGGCTACACCTTC
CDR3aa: CASSDDEYGYTF

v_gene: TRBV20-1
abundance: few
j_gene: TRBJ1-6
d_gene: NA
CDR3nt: TGCAGTGCTAGATACGGGGGGGATTCACCCCTCCACTTT
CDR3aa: CSARYGGDSPLHF

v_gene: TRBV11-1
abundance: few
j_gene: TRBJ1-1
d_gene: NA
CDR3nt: TGTGCCAGCACCGCCCTGGATTTTACTGAAGCTTTCTTT
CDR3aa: CASTALDFTEAFF

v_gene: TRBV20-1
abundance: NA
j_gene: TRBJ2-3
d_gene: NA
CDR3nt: TGCAGTGCTAGAGATAGACGTACGCCAGATACGCAGTATTTT
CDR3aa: CSARDRRTPDTQYF

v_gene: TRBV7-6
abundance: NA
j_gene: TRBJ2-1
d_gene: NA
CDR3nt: TGTGCTAGCAGCCTGAGGGGGATTAGCTCCTACAATGAGCAGTTCTTC
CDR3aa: CASSLRGISSYNEQFF

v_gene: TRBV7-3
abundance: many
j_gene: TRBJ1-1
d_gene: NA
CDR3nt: TGTGCCAGCAGCAAGGACGCGAACACTGAAGCTTTCTTT
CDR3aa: CASSKDANTEAFF

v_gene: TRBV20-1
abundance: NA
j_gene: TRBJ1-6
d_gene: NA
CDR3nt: TGCAGCGCTCTGATCGGCCCGTCTAATTCACCCCTCCACTTT
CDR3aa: CSALIGPSNSPLHF

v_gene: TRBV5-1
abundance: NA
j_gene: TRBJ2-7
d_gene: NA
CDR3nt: TGCGCCAGCAGCCCCCCCGGGCGTGCGGGAAGGAACGAGCAGTACTTC
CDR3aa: CASSPPGRAGRNEQYF

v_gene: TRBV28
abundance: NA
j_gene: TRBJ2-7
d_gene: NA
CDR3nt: TGTGCCAGCAGTTTCCTGATGGGCCCCTACGAGCAGTACTTC
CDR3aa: CASSFLMGPYEQYF

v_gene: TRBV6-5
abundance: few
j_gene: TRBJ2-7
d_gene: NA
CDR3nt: TGTGCCAGCAGTTACAAAGGCTACGAGCAGTACTTC
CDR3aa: CASSYKGYEQYF

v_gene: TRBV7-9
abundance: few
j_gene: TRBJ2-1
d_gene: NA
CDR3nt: TGTGCCAGCAGCCCTGCGCAGGGTTACAATGAGCAGTTCTTC
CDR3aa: CASSPAQGYNEQFF

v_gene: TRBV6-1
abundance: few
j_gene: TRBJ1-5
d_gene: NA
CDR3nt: TGTGCCAGCAGTGAAGCACGGGGGCAGCCCCAGCATTTT
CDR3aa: CASSEARGQPQHF

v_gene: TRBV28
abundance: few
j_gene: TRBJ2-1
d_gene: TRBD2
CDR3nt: TGTGCCAGCAGTCTTACCGGGACTAGCGGGAGGGCGGCCTACAATGAGCAGTTCTTC
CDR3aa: CASSLTGTSGRAAYNEQFF

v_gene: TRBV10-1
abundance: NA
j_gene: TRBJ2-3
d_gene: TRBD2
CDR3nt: TGCGCCAGCAGTGCGTCTTGGGGGGGGAACACAGATACGCAGTATTTT
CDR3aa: CASSASWGGNTDTQYF

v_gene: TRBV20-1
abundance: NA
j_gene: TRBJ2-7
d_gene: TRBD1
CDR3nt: TGCAGTGCTAGAGAAAGGGACAGGTCCTACGAGCAGTACTTC
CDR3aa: CSARERDRSYEQYF